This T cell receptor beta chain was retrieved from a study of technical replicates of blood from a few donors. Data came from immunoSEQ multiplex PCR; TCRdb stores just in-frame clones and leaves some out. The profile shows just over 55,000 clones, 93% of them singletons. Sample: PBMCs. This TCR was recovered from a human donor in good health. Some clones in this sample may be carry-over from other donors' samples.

In DNA form, the CDR3 reads TGCGCCAGCAGCCCCCAACAGATCCCTAAGAATGGCTACACCTTC. Amino acids: CASSPQQIPKNGYTF. This chain connects TRBV4-1 to TRBJ1-2; D uncertain. The germline V and J ends were trimmed by 4 bases and 6 bases, with 18 bases remaining between them. The CDR3 sequence is 15 residues long. Per the germline V gene, CDR1 is MGHRA and CDR2 is YSYEKL.